The next 16 T cell receptor beta chains were all read from a single sample in a study of CD8 T cells in ankylosing spondylitis. Study results and limitations: What appeared characteristic of ankylosing spondylitis blood was a TCR beta motif of about eight highly homologous variants.

No antigen has been assigned to these receptors. TCRdb reprocessed the 5' RACE reads via MiXCR and lists one record per CDR3 protein. Here the sample spans about 390,000 distinct CDR3 sequences, about a fifth being singletons. Sequences were obtained from blood, either unsorted or a sorted T cell fraction (not recorded which). All receptors derive from a male donor with ankylosing spondylitis.

This clonotype was seen a handful of times. The chain joins TRBV3-1 to TRBJ2-4; either TRBD1 or TRBD2 may supply D (5 bases each). Germline V CDR1 and CDR2: LGHDT, YNNKEL (reference sequence). Deletions cut 4 bases from V and 15 bases from J, with 19 bases between. CDR3 length equals 13 residues. The chain's CDR3 is CASSPTISTGRYF. The CDR3 DNA follows: TGTGCCAGCAGCCCTACTATCTCCACGGGGCGGTACTTC. The full variable domain, in which reference TRBV3-1 and TRBJ2-4 provide the parts outside the CDR3, is DTAVSQTPKYLVTQMGNDKSIKCEQNLGHDTMYWYKQDSKKFLKIMFSYNNKELIINETVPNRFSPKSPDKAHLNLHINSLELGDSAVYFCASSPTISTGRYFGAGTRLSVL.

The CDR3, as DNA: TGTGCCAGCAGCTCTTCAGGGGACCCGGTGTTGAAGTCTTTCTTT. Encoded protein: CASSSSGDPVLKSFF. The chain links TRBV2 to TRBJ1-1, with D possibly TRBD1 on 6 matching bases. Germline lookup yields CDR1 SNHLY and CDR2 FYNNEI. The CDR3 runs to 15 residues. V lost 6 bases to trimming and J lost 12 bases, with 26 bases between them. The full variable domain, completed using reference TRBV2 and TRBJ1-1, is EPEVTQTPSHQVTQMGQEVILRCVPISNHLYFYWYRQILGQKVEFLVSFYNNEISEKSEIFDDQFSVERPDGSNFTLKIRSTKLEDSAMYFCASSSSGDPVLKSFFGQGTRLTVV.

A few counts support this clonotype. The gene calls are TRBV7-6 and TRBJ1-6; 9 nucleotides match TRBD1. Looked up from germline, CDR1 is SGHVS and CDR2 is FNYEAQ. V lost 5 bases to trimming and J lost 5 bases; unmatched junction nucleotides: 4. The CDR3 contains 15 residues. CDR3 region: CASSQTGGNNSPLHF. The CDR3, as DNA: TGTGCCAGCAGCCAAACAGGGGGCAATAATTCACCCCTCCACTTT.

In this sample, this clonotype turned up a few times. The V gene is TRBV5-1, the J gene TRBJ1-4; D is uncertain. CDR3 length: 13 residues. The V and J ends lost 5 bases and 5 bases respectively, with 10 bases between them. Germline CDR1 SGHRS, CDR2 YFSETQ. The CDR3, as DNA: TGCGCCAGCAGGCGGCAGATGAATGAAAAACTGTTTTTT. Protein product: CASRRQMNEKLFF.

This clonotype was seen a handful of times. This CDR3 reads CASSQSGRGEQYF. The CDR3 DNA is TGTGCCAGCAGCCAATCAGGCAGGGGCGAGCAGTACTTC. The gene calls are TRBV16 and TRBJ2-7; tentatively, D is TRBD1 (6 bases). Trimming stripped 0 bases from V and 6 bases from J, with 9 bases between. CDR3 length: 13 amino acids. The germline V gene has CDR1 KGHSY and CDR2 FQNENV.

The V call is TRBV10-3, the J call TRBJ2-7; 8 positions agree with TRBD2. The V segment lost 6 bases and the J segment 2 bases; nucleotides outside the gene matches: 6. Germline V gene sequence: CDR1 ENHRY, CDR2 SYGVKD. This CDR3 is built from 14 residues. CDR3: CAIRAGASAYEQYF. CDR3 coding DNA: TGTGCCATCAGAGCGGGGGCTAGCGCCTACGAGCAGTACTTC.

This clonotype has a handful of counts. The genes are TRBV5-1 and TRBJ2-3, with 7 bases matching TRBD1. The V gene end was trimmed by 7 bases and the J gene end by 2 bases; junction bases not matched to a gene: 7. The CDR3 has 14 amino acids. Germline-derived CDR1 and CDR2 are SGHRS and YFSETQ. The CDR3 DNA is TGCGCCAGCTTCCGGGACAGACTCACAGATACGCAGTATTTT. This translates into CASFRDRLTDTQYF.

This clonotype was found once. This chain connects TRBV29-1 to TRBJ2-7; D perhaps matches TRBD1 (6 bases). V lost 1 base and J 3 bases, leaving 10 bases between the germline ends. The CDR3 is made up of 13 amino acids. The germline V gene has CDR1 SQVTM and CDR2 ANQGSEA. The CDR3 bases are TGCAGCGTTGAAGGGGGGCTAGACTACGAGCAGTACTTC. Translation gives CSVEGGLDYEQYF.

The chain employs TRBV15 and TRBJ2-5; weak D call: TRBD2 (6 bases). Trimming took off 1 base at V and 3 bases at J, with 9 bases between the two ends. CDR3 size: 14 residues. The germline CDR1 and CDR2 sequences are LNHNV and YYDKDF (reference sequence). The CDR3 DNA is TGTGCCACCAGCAGAGGGGTAGCGGAAGAGACCCAGTACTTC. Its translation: CATSRGVAEETQYF.

This clonotype turned up a few times. An end of the junction differs from the germline gene, which may be a read error. The chain couples TRBV20-1 to TRBJ2-5; D perhaps matches TRBD2 (5 bases). Germline lookup yields CDR1 DFQATT and CDR2 SNEGSKA (reference sequence). The CDR3 totals 12 residues. In DNA, the CDR3 is TGCAGTGCTAGTAATGGAGCGGAGAGCCAGTACTTC. Amino acid sequence: CSASNGAESQYF.

This clonotype came up many times. This chain connects TRBV4-1 to TRBJ2-7, with D perhaps given as TRBD1 or TRBD2 (5 bases each). Germline V CDR1 and CDR2: MGHRA, YSYEKL. This CDR3 is built from 13 residues. V was clipped by 4 bases and J by 7 bases, with 14 bases between them. The CDR3, as DNA: TGCGCCAGCAGCCGGGACGAGGAGTTGGAGCAGTACTTC. It yields the protein CASSRDEELEQYF.

J is TRBJ2-2 and V is TRBV7-3; the D gene is possibly TRBD2 (5 bases). The CDR3 runs to 14 residues. Between the trimmed V and J ends, which lost 5 bases and 2 bases, there was a span of 9 bases. Per germline, CDR1 SGHTA and CDR2 FQGTGA. CDR3 DNA sequence: TGTGCCAGCAGCCCTGGACTCAACACCGGGGAGCTGTTTTTT. Protein sequence: CASSPGLNTGELFF.

The chain combines TRBV5-1 with TRBJ2-3; 9 nucleotides align to TRBD2. This CDR3 is built from 16 residues. Germline trimming cut 2 bases from V and 0 bases from J; bases unmatched to any gene: 4. Per the germline V gene, CDR1 is SGHRS and CDR2 is YFSETQ. CDR3 region: CASSFGLASSTDTQYF. Written as DNA, the CDR3 is TGCGCCAGCAGCTTCGGACTAGCGAGTAGCACAGATACGCAGTATTTT.

The chain has TRBV11-2 and TRBJ2-3; 9 positions match TRBD2. J was trimmed by 2 bases and V by 5 bases; bases with no gene match: 8. This CDR3 spans 16 amino acids. Germline-derived CDR1 and CDR2 are SGHAT and FQNNGV. The CDR3 DNA follows: TGTGCCAGCAGCCCCCGCAGCGGGGGGTTCACAGATACGCAGTATTTT. Translating it yields CASSPRSGGFTDTQYF.

This clonotype was observed many times. This sequence joins TRBV5-6 and TRBJ2-1; 7 bases are shared with TRBD2. CDR1 SGHDT and CDR2 YYEEEE come from the germline V gene. Losses at the gene ends were 4 bases for V and 4 bases for J; bases not matched to a gene: 8. This CDR3 spans 15 amino acids. CDR3 protein: CASSLTSGIYNEQFF. CDR3 coding DNA: TGTGCCAGCAGCCTCACCAGCGGGATTTACAATGAGCAGTTCTTC. Full variable domain (rest looked up from reference TRBV5-6 and TRBJ2-1): DAGVTQSPTHLIKTRGQQVTLRCSPKSGHDTVSWYQQALGQGPQFIFQYYEEEERQRGNFPDRFSGHQFPNYSSELNVNALLLGDSALYLCASSLTSGIYNEQFFGPGTRLTVL.

The rearrangement joins TRBV2 to TRBJ2-6; D is undetermined. The germline CDR1 and CDR2 sequences are SNHLY and FYNNEI. The CDR3 length is 14 residues. V lost 7 bases to trimming and J lost 2 bases, with 9 bases between them. As DNA, the CDR3 is TGTGCCAGCACCAGCAACCCTGGGGCCAACGTCCTGACTTTC. Its translation: CASTSNPGANVLTF.